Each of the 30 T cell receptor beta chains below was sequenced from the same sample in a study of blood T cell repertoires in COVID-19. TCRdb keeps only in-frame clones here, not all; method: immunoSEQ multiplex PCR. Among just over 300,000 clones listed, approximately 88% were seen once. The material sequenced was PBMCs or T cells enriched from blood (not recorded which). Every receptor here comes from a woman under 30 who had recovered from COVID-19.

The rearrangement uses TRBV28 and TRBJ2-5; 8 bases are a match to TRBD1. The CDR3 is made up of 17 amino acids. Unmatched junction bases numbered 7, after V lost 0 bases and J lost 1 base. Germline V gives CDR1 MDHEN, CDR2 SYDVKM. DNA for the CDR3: TGTGCCAGCAGTTTATGGCCCGGGACAGGAGGCCAAGAGACCCAGTACTTC. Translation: CASSLWPGTGGQETQYF.

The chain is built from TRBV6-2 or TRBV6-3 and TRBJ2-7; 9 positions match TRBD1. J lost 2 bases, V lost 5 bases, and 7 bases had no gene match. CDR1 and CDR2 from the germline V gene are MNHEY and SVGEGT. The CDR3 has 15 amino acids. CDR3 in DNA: TGTGCCAGCAGTGCAAGGGGACAGGGTCCCTACGAGCAGTACTTC. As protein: CASSARGQGPYEQYF.

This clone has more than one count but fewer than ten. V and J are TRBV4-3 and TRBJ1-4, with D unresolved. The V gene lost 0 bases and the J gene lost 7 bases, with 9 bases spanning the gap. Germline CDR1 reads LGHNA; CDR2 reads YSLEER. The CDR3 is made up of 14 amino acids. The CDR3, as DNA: TGCGCCAGCAGCCAAGATCGAGTGGTTGAAAAACTGTTTTTT. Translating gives CASSQDRVVEKLFF.

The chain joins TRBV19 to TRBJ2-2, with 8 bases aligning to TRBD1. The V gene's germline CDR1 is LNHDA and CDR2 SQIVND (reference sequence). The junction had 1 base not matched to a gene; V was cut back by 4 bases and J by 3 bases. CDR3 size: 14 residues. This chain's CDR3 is CASSKGQDTGELFF. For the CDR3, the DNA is TGTGCCAGTAGTAAGGGACAGGACACCGGGGAGCTGTTTTTT. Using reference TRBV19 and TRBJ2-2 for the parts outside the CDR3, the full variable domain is DGGITQSPKYLFRKEGQNVTLSCEQNLNHDAMYWYRQDPGQGLRLIYYSQIVNDFQKGDIAEGYSVSREKKESFPLTVTSAQKNPTAFYLCASSKGQDTGELFFGEGSRLTVL.

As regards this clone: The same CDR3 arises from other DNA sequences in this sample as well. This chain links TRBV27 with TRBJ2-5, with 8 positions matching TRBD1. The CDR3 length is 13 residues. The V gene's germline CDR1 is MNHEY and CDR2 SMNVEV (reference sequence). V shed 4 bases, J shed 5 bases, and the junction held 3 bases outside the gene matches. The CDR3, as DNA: TGTGCCAGCAGTTCCAGGGGGCAGGAGACCCAGTACTTC. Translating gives CASSSRGQETQYF.

CDR3 DNA sequence: TGTGCCAGCAGCTCGGGACAGGGAATGGAGCAGTACTTC. This translates into CASSSGQGMEQYF. This chain connects TRBV7-9 to TRBJ2-7, with TRBD1 identical over 9 bases. Germline V lookup: CDR1 SEHNR, CDR2 FQNEAQ (reference sequence). The CDR3 contains 13 residues. Losses at the gene ends were 4 bases for V and 7 bases for J; bases not matched to a gene: 5.

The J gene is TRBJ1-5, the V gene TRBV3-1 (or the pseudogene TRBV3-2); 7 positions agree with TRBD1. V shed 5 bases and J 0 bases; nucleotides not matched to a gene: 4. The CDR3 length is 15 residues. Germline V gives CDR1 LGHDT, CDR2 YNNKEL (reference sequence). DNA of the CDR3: TGTGCCAGCAGCACAGGGGAGGTTAGCAATCAGCCCCAGCATTTT. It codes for CASSTGEVSNQPQHF.

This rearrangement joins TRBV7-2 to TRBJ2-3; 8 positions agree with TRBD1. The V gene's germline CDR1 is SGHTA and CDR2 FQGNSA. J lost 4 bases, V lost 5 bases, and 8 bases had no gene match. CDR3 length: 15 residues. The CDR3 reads CASSPGQGRADTQYF. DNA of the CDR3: TGTGCCAGCAGCCCCGGACAGGGAAGGGCAGATACGCAGTATTTT.

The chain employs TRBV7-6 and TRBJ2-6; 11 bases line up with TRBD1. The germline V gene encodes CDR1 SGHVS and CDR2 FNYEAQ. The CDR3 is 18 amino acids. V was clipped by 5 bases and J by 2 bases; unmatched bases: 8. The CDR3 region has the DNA TGTGCCAGCAGCACGCGGACAGGGGGCTTAGCTGGGGCCAACGTCCTGACTTTC. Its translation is CASSTRTGGLAGANVLTF.

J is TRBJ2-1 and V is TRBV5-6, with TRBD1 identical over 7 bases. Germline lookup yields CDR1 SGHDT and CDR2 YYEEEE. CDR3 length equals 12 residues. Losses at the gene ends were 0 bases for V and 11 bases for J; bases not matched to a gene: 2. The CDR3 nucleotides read TGTGCCAGCAGCTTGGAGACAGGGAAGCAGTTCTTC. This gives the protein CASSLETGKQFF.

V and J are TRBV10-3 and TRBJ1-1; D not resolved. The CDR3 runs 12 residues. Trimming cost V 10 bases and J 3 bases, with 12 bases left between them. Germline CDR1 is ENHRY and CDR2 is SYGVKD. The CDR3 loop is CATGWEDTEAFF. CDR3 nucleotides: TGTGCCACGGGGTGGGAGGACACTGAAGCTTTCTTT.

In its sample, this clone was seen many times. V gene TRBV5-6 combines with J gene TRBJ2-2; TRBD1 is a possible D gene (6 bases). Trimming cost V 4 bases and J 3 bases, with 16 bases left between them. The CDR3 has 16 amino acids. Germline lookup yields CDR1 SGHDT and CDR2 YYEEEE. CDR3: CASSDPGTSYTGELFF. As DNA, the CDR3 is TGTGCCAGCAGCGATCCAGGGACATCCTACACCGGGGAGCTGTTTTTT.

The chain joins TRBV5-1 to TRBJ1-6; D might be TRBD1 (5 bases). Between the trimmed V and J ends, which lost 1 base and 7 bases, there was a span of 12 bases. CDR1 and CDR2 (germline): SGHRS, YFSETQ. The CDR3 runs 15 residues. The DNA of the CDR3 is TGCGCCAGCAGCTTGTCGGGGGATGACAATTCACCCCTCCACTTT. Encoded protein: CASSLSGDDNSPLHF.

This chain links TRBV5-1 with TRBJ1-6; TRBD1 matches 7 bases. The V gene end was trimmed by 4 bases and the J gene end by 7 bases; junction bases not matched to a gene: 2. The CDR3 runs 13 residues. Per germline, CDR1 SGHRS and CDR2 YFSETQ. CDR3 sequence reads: CASSGTENSPLHF. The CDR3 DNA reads TGCGCCAGCAGCGGGACAGAGAATTCACCCCTCCACTTT. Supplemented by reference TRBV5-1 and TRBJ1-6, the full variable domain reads KAGVTQTPRYLIKTRGQQVTLSCSPISGHRSVSWYQQTPGQGLQFLFEYFSETQRNKGNFPGRFSGRQFSNSRSEMNVSTLELGDSALYLCASSGTENSPLHFGNGTRLTVT.

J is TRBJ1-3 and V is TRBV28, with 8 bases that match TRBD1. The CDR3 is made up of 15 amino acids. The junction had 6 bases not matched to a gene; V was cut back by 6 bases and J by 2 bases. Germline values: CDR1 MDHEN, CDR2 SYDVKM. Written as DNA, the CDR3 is TGTGCCAGCAGCCCCCCGACAGGGGCTGGAAACACCATATATTTT. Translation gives CASSPPTGAGNTIYF.

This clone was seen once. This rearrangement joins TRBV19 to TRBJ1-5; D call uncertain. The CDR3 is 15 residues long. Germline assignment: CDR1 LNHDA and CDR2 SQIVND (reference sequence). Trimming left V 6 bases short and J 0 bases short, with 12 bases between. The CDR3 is CASRSWGDSNQPQHF. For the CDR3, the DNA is TGTGCCAGTAGGTCTTGGGGAGATAGCAATCAGCCCCAGCATTTT.

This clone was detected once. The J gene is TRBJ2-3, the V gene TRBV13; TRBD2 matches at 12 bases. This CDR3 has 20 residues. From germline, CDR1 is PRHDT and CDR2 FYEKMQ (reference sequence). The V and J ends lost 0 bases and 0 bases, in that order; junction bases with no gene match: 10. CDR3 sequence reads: CASSLGVLAGGPRSTDTQYF. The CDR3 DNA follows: TGTGCCAGCAGCTTAGGGGTTCTAGCGGGGGGGCCAAGGAGCACAGATACGCAGTATTTT.

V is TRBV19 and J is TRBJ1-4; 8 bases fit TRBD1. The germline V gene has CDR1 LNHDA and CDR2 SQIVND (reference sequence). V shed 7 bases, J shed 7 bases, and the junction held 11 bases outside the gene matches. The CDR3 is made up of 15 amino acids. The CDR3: CASTTGGAGSEKLFF. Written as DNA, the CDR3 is TGTGCCAGTACCACAGGGGGGGCAGGTAGTGAAAAACTGTTTTTT.

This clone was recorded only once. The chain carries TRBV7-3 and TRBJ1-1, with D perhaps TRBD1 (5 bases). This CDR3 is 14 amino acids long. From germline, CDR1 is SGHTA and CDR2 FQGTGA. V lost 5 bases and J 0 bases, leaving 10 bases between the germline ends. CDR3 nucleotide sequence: TGTGCCAGCAGCGATCAGGGCTTGAACACTGAAGCTTTCTTT. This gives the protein CASSDQGLNTEAFF.

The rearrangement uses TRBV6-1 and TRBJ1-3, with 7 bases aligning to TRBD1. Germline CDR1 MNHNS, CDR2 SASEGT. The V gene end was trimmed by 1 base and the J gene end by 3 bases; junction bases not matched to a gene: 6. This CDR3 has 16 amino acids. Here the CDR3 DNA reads TGTGCCAGCAGTGAAGTTTCGGGGACAGTTGGAAACACCATATATTTT. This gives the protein CASSEVSGTVGNTIYF.

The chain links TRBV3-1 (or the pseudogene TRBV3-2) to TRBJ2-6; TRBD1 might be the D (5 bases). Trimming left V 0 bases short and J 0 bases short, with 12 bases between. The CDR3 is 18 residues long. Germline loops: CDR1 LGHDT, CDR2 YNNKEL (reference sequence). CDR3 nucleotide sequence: TGTGCCAGCAGCCAAGATTGGGGCCCCACCTCTGGGGCCAACGTCCTGACTTTC. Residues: CASSQDWGPTSGANVLTF.

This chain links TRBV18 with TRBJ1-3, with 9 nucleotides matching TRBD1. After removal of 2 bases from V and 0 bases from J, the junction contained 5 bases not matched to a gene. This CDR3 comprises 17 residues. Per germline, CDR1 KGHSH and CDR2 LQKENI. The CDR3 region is CASSPGTGSNSGNTIYF. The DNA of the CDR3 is TGTGCCAGCTCACCAGGGACAGGGTCTAACTCTGGAAACACCATATATTTT.

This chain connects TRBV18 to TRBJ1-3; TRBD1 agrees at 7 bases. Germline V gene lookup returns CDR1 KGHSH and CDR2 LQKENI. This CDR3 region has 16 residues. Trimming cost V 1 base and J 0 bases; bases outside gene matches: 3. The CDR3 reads CASSPQGANSGNTIYF. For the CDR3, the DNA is TGTGCCAGCTCACCACAGGGGGCTAACTCTGGAAACACCATATATTTT.

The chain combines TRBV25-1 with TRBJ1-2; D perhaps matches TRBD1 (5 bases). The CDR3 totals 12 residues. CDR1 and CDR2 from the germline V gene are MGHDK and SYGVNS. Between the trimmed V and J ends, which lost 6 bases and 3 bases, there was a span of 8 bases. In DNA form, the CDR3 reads TGTGCCAGCAGCCTACAGGACTATGGCTACACCTTC. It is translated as CASSLQDYGYTF.

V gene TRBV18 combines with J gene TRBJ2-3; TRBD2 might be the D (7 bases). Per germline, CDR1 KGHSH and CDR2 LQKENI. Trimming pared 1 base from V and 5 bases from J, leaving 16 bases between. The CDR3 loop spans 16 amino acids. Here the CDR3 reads CASSPRDAGGLDTQYF. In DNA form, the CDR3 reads TGTGCCAGCTCACCACGAGATGCCGGGGGGCTAGATACGCAGTATTTT.

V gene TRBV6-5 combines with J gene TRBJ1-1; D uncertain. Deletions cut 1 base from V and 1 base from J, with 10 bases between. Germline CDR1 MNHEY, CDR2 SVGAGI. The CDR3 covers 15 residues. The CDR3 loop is CASSYLPRENTEAFF. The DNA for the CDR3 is TGTGCCAGCAGTTACTTACCAAGAGAGAACACTGAAGCTTTCTTT.

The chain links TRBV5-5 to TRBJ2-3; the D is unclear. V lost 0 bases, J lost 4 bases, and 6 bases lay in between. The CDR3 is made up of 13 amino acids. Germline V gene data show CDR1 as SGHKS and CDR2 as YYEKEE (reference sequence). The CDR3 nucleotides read TGTGCCAGCAGCTTGGAACCGGCAGATACGCAGTATTTT. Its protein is CASSLEPADTQYF.

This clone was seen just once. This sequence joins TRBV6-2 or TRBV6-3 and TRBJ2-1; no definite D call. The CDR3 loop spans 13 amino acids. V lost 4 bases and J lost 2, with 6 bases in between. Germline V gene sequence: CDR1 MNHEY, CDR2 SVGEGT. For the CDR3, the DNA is TGTGCCAGCAGTTCAGGCACCTACAATGAGCAGTTCTTC. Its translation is CASSSGTYNEQFF.

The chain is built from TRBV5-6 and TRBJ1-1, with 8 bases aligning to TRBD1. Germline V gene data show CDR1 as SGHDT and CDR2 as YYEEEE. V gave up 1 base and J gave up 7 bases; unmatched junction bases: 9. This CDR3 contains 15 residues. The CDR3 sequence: CASSLPGQAVLEAFF. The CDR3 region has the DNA TGTGCCAGCAGCTTGCCGGGACAGGCTGTCCTTGAAGCTTTCTTT.

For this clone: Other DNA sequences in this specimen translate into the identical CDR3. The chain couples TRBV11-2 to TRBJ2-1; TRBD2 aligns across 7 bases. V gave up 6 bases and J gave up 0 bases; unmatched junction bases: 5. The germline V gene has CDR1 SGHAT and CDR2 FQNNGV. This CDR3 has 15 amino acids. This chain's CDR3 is CASSSSGSSYNEQFF. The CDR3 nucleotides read TGTGCCAGCAGTTCTAGCGGAAGCTCCTACAATGAGCAGTTCTTC.